This TCR beta chain was captured by sequencing in a study of cytomegalovirus exposure and HLA in healthy donors. To note about this clone: Its antigen remains unidentified.

Amplification used 60 Vbeta primers and 13 Jbeta primers. This table comes from immunoSEQ multiplex PCR, and its TCRdb copy is limited to in-frame clones, with some not included. The sample lists 140,000 to 150,000 clones, 61% seen once, with roughly 1.9% in the top ten. Study-wide results and caveats: The majority of TCR sequences were rare, yet some public TCRs appeared in many donors.

The CDR3 totals 15 residues. V gave up 4 bases and J gave up 0 bases; unmatched junction bases: 5. Germline assignment: CDR1 MGHRA and CDR2 YSYEKL. The chain couples TRBV4-1 to TRBJ2-7, with 8 positions matching TRBD2. Source material: PBMCs. The receptor was isolated from a male donor in good health and CMV-seronegative. The CDR3 here is CASSRDGTSSYEQYF. The CDR3 coding sequence is TGCGCCAGCAGCCGGGACGGGACTAGCTCCTACGAGCAGTACTTC.